This T cell receptor beta chain appears in the sequencing data of a study of vaccination and CD4 T cells after COVID-19. Notes on this clonotype: Its antigen is not identified.

Germline V gene data show CDR1 as SEHNR and CDR2 as FQNEAQ (reference sequence). The CDR3 is 11 amino acids. The V end lost 8 bases, the J end lost 8 bases, and 12 bases lay between the germline ends. The Oncomine TCR Beta short-read assay was applied to DNA of cultured CD4+ T cells. From the PCR reads, TCRdb called clonotypes with MiXCR, one entry per CDR3 protein. The table shows approximately 11,000 distinct CDR3 sequences, with over 65% occurring only once. Treatment of the sample: approximately 11-day PBMC culture with coronavirus spike peptide pools or control peptides (ViraFEST assay). This clonotype was sampled from a human donor who had recovered from COVID-19. The chain uses TRBV7-9 and TRBJ1-2, with D uncertain. The specimen was CD4+ T cells from blood, cultured in vitro. DNA of the CDR3: TGTGCCAGCGGAATTCTAGGGGGCTACACCTTC. Its protein product is CASGILGGYTF. Together with reference TRBV7-9 and TRBJ1-2, the CDR3 gives the full variable domain: DTGVSQNPRHKITKRGQNVTFRCDPISEHNRLYWYRQTLGQGPEFLTYFQNEAQLEKSRLLSDRFSAERPKGSFSTLEIQRTEQGDSAMYLCASGILGGYTFGSGTRLTVV.